The 30 T cell receptor beta chains listed next were all sequenced from one sample in a study of identical twins. Using its own MiXCR run on the 5' RACE reads, TCRdb lists one record per CDR3 protein. The data contain hundreds of thousands of distinct CDR3 sequences, around an eighth of them seen just once; the ten biggest clones take up 6% to 9%. This sample was shared with a second study, whose subject was yellow fever vaccine responses in identical twins.

The sequenced material came from CD8+ T cells sorted from blood. All receptors derive from a woman under 30 in good health.

This clonotype has a handful of counts. The rearrangement uses TRBV27 and TRBJ2-3; weak D call: TRBD2 (6 bases). V was cut by 6 bases and J by 6 bases, with 25 bases left in between. The germline V gene has CDR1 MNHEY and CDR2 SMNVEV (reference sequence). There are 17 residues in the CDR3. CDR3 bases: TGTGCCAGCAGACCGCTCCGGTCGCGGGGAGTACAGGATACGCAGTATTTT. It is translated as CASRPLRSRGVQDTQYF.

This clonotype was detected ten times or more. The chain couples TRBV12-3 or TRBV12-4 to TRBJ2-5, with D hard to call. Trimming shortened V by 3 bases and J by 5 bases, and 7 bases separated the two germline ends. This CDR3 comprises 12 residues. In DNA form, the CDR3 reads TGTGCCAGCAGTTTGGAATTGGAGACCCAGTACTTC. Its translation: CASSLELETQYF.

The gene calls are TRBV7-9 and TRBJ2-1; D possibly corresponds to TRBD2 (5 bases). From germline, CDR1 is SEHNR and CDR2 FQNEAQ (reference sequence). Trimming left V 2 bases short and J 8 bases short, with 10 bases between. The CDR3 totals 13 residues. CDR3 nucleotide sequence: TGTGCCAGCAGCTTATCATCGGAGGATGAGCAGTTCTTC. This codes for CASSLSSEDEQFF.

This clonotype was counted a few times. The chain carries TRBV4-1 and TRBJ2-5; TRBD2 aligns across 13 bases. Per germline, CDR1 MGHRA and CDR2 YSYEKL. With 7 bases clipped from V and 5 bases from J, the junction kept 7 bases outside the gene matches. The CDR3 extends over 15 amino acids. CDR3 nucleotides: TGCGCCAGCACCTGGACTAGCGGGAGTCTTGAGACCCAGTACTTC. As protein: CASTWTSGSLETQYF.

The rearrangement links TRBV27 to TRBJ1-2, with TRBD1 matching over 7 bases. CDR1 is MNHEY, CDR2 SMNVEV, per germline (reference sequence). J was trimmed by 1 base and V by 7 bases; bases with no gene match: 9. The CDR3 is 15 residues long. The DNA for the CDR3 is TGTGCCAGCATGCCGACAGGGAAGTATAACTATGGCTACACCTTC. Translation gives CASMPTGKYNYGYTF.

The table lists this clonotype with a few counts. This CDR3 is CASSDLGGQETQYF. The CDR3 DNA reads TGTGCCAGCAGTGATCTCGGGGGGCAAGAGACCCAGTACTTC. V gene TRBV2 combines with J gene TRBJ2-5, with TRBD2 matching over 7 bases. Germline V CDR1 and CDR2: SNHLY, FYNNEI. The CDR3 contains 14 residues. J gave up 2 bases and V 3 bases, and 3 bases lay outside the gene matches.

The rearrangement joins TRBV2 to TRBJ2-1, with TRBD2 matching over 9 bases. V lost 10 bases, J lost 1 base, and 8 bases stayed unmatched. From germline, CDR1 is SNHLY and CDR2 FYNNEI. The CDR3 totals 15 residues. CDR3 loop: CATEQSGGSYNEQFF. The CDR3 DNA is TGTGCCACCGAACAGAGCGGGGGGTCCTACAATGAGCAGTTCTTC.

This clonotype showed up many times. J is TRBJ1-5 and V is TRBV27; D is uncertain. Trimming removed 1 base from V and 0 bases from J, with 7 bases in between. This CDR3 is 15 amino acids long. CDR1 and CDR2 (germline): MNHEY, SMNVEV (reference sequence). CDR3 loop: CASSLWSASNQPQHF. CDR3 nucleotide sequence: TGTGCCAGCAGTTTATGGTCAGCTAGCAATCAGCCCCAGCATTTT.

This chain uses TRBV6-5 with TRBJ2-1; 9 nucleotides align to TRBD2. CDR3 length equals 18 residues. The ends lost 4 bases at V and 0 bases at J; junction bases unmatched: 10. The germline V gene has CDR1 MNHEY and CDR2 SVGAGI. CDR3 in DNA: TGTGCCAGCAGTTCCGGGACTAGCCCCTCAAGCTCCTACAATGAGCAGTTCTTC. The encoded protein is CASSSGTSPSSSYNEQFF.

This clonotype was detected a few times. The chain joins TRBV20-1 to TRBJ1-3; TRBD1 might be the D (5 bases). Trimming removed 3 bases from V and 7 bases from J, with 13 bases in between. CDR1 is DFQATT and CDR2 is SNEGSKA in the germline V gene (reference sequence). The CDR3 has 13 residues. The CDR3 DNA follows: TGCAGTGCTAGCGCAGGGACTCACAACACCATATATTTT. It codes for CSASAGTHNTIYF.

Many counts were recorded for this clonotype. The chain couples TRBV7-6 to TRBJ2-5; D ambiguous. The V end lost 4 bases, the J end lost 2 bases, and 5 bases lay between the germline ends. This CDR3 has 12 residues. CDR1 and CDR2 from the germline V gene are SGHVS and FNYEAQ. DNA for the CDR3: TGTGCCAGCAGCTCCCGACAAGAGACCCAGTACTTC. It yields the protein CASSSRQETQYF. The full variable domain, with the rest looked up from reference TRBV7-6 and TRBJ2-5, is GAGVSQSPRYKVTKRGQDVALRCDPISGHVSLYWYRQALGQGPEFLTYFNYEAQQDKSGLPNDRFSAERPEGSISTLTIQRTEQRDSAMYRCASSSRQETQYFGPGTRLLVL.

This sequence joins TRBV10-3 and TRBJ2-7; 11 bases map to TRBD2. CDR1 and CDR2 (germline): ENHRY, SYGVKD. The CDR3 is 14 amino acids. V dropped 4 bases and J dropped 3; count of bases not matched to a gene: 2. The CDR3 is CAISAGTSGYEQYF. Written as DNA, the CDR3 is TGTGCCATCAGTGCCGGGACTAGCGGCTACGAGCAGTACTTC.

The genes are TRBV11-3 and TRBJ2-7; 9 nucleotides agree with TRBD2. Germline CDR1 is SGHNT and CDR2 is YENEEA. This CDR3 comprises 16 residues. V trimming: 4 bases; J trimming: 0 bases; junction bases outside the gene matches: 7. The CDR3 spells CASSSVGTSLSYEQYF. In nucleotides, the CDR3 is TGTGCCAGCAGCTCCGTAGGGACTAGCCTCTCCTACGAGCAGTACTTC.

In its sample, this clonotype was seen many times. This sequence joins TRBV7-3 and TRBJ2-1, with D unclear. This CDR3 is 11 amino acids long. The V and J ends lost 2 bases and 10 bases respectively, with 6 bases between them. Germline V lookup: CDR1 SGHTA, CDR2 FQGTGA. The chain's CDR3 is CASSLGREQFF. CDR3 nucleotide sequence: TGTGCCAGCAGCTTAGGGCGGGAGCAGTTCTTC. The full variable domain, its missing parts supplied by reference TRBV7-3 and TRBJ2-1, is GAGVSQTPSNKVTEKGKYVELRCDPISGHTALYWYRQSLGQGPEFLIYFQGTGAADDSGLPNDRFFAVRPEGSVSTLKIQRTERGDSAVYLCASSLGREQFFGPGTRLTVL.

This clonotype occurred a few times. The V and J genes are TRBV9 and TRBJ1-2; no firm D call. Trimming removed 5 bases at V and 9 bases at J, with 11 bases between. This CDR3 contains 11 residues. The V gene's germline CDR1 is SGDLS and CDR2 YYNGEE. The CDR3 sequence is CASSQGWRYTF. The CDR3 DNA follows: TGTGCCAGCAGTCAAGGTTGGCGCTACACCTTC.

The V and J genes are TRBV7-9 and TRBJ2-5; D gene uncertain. CDR3 length: 15 residues. Germline CDR1 is SEHNR and CDR2 is FQNEAQ (reference sequence). Trimming removed 3 bases from V and 0 bases from J, with 11 bases in between. CDR3 sequence: CASSFSRPYQETQYF. CDR3 nucleotide sequence: TGTGCCAGCAGCTTCAGTAGGCCCTACCAAGAGACCCAGTACTTC.

Only a few counts were recorded for this clonotype. The rearrangement uses TRBV3-1 and TRBJ2-1, with 7 nucleotides matching TRBD2. CDR1 and CDR2 from the germline V gene are LGHDT and YNNKEL (reference sequence). The trim removed 1 base at V and 8 bases at J, leaving 11 bases unmatched. The CDR3 covers 16 residues. CDR3 in DNA: TGTGCCAGCAGCCAAGGAACGAGGGAGGGTTTCCATGAGCAGTTCTTC. Its protein is CASSQGTREGFHEQFF.

This clonotype has only a few counts. The J gene is TRBJ2-2, the V gene TRBV20-1; 10 bases align to TRBD2. The ends lost 5 bases at V and 3 bases at J; junction bases unmatched: 3. The germline V gene has CDR1 DFQATT and CDR2 SNEGSKA (reference sequence). CDR3 length equals 14 residues. CDR3 DNA sequence: TGCAGTGCTTCTAGCGGGAGAGACACCGGGGAGCTGTTTTTT. Translating it yields CSASSGRDTGELFF.

This clonotype has a handful of counts. The rearrangement uses TRBV27 and TRBJ2-7; 10 bases align to TRBD2. J lost 2 bases, V lost 6 bases, and 7 bases had no gene match. CDR1 and CDR2 (germline): MNHEY, SMNVEV (reference sequence). This CDR3 has 15 residues. CDR3 sequence (DNA): TGTGCCAGCAGCCCAGGGACTAGCGTCCCCTACGAGCAGTACTTC. It specifies CASSPGTSVPYEQYF.

The chain employs TRBV11-2 and TRBJ2-7; D might be TRBD1 (6 bases). The V and J ends lost 2 bases and 0 bases respectively, with 11 bases between them. CDR3 length: 15 amino acids. Germline CDR1 reads SGHAT; CDR2 reads FQNNGV. The CDR3 here is CASSLWDMGSYEQYF. Here the CDR3 DNA reads TGTGCCAGCAGCTTATGGGACATGGGCTCCTACGAGCAGTACTTC.

The chain recombines TRBV5-1 with TRBJ2-3; D gene ambiguous. V lost 3 bases, J lost 1 base, and 9 bases lay in between. Germline V gene lookup returns CDR1 SGHRS and CDR2 YFSETQ. The CDR3 has 14 amino acids. Written as DNA, the CDR3 is TGCGCCAGCAGCTCCGACACACGCACAGATACGCAGTATTTT. Amino acids: CASSSDTRTDTQYF.

The chain joins TRBV6-5 to TRBJ2-1, with TRBD1 matching 8 bases. The CDR3 is 16 amino acids. CDR1 and CDR2 from the germline V gene are MNHEY and SVGAGI. The ends lost 0 bases at V and 6 bases at J; junction bases unmatched: 7. This CDR3 reads CASSYSSQGAPNEQFF. In nucleotides, the CDR3 is TGTGCCAGCAGTTACTCGTCGCAGGGGGCCCCCAATGAGCAGTTCTTC.

This sequence joins TRBV6-5 and TRBJ2-7; either TRBD1 or TRBD2 may supply D (5 bases each). The CDR3 sequence is 14 residues long. Trimming pared 3 bases from V and 7 bases from J, leaving 16 bases between. Germline CDR1 and CDR2: MNHEY and SVGAGI. CDR3 amino acids: CASSYSPGSGEQYV. The CDR3 DNA follows: TGTGCCAGCAGTTATTCCCCAGGGTCGGGAGAGCAGTACGTC.

This chain connects TRBV13 to TRBJ2-7; TRBD2 might be the D (5 bases). This CDR3 has 12 residues. Trimming took 4 bases from V and 6 from J, leaving 10 bases between them. From germline, CDR1 is PRHDT and CDR2 FYEKMQ (reference sequence). CDR3 sequence (DNA): TGTGCCAGCAGCTCGAGGGCGGGCGAGCAGTACGTC. As protein: CASSSRAGEQYV.

The V call is TRBV28, the J call TRBJ2-3; D possibly corresponds to TRBD1 (6 bases). V lost 2 bases, J lost 4 bases, and 19 bases lay in between. The CDR3 consists of 17 residues. The germline V gene has CDR1 MDHEN and CDR2 SYDVKM. In DNA, the CDR3 is TGTGCCAGCAGTTTAGGGGTACAGGGTCTAAGCCCAGATACGCAGTATTTT. Translation: CASSLGVQGLSPDTQYF.

The chain links TRBV28 to TRBJ2-7; TRBD2 matches 10 bases. CDR3 length: 13 residues. J was trimmed by 6 bases and V by 4 bases; bases with no gene match: 3. Looked up from germline, CDR1 is MDHEN and CDR2 is SYDVKM. The CDR3 DNA reads as TGTGCCAGCAGTTATCGGACTAGCGGCGAGCAGTACTTC. It translates to CASSYRTSGEQYF.

There are a few counts of this clonotype. This chain connects TRBV12-3 or TRBV12-4 to TRBJ1-2; 7 positions agree with TRBD1. Trimming took 5 bases from V and 3 from J; bases not matched to a gene: 0. The CDR3 is 12 residues long. In nucleotides, the CDR3 is TGTGCCAGCAGTGACAGGGACTATGGCTACACCTTC. Translation: CASSDRDYGYTF.

This clonotype was seen only a few times. J is TRBJ2-7 and V is TRBV7-9; D remains ambiguous. This CDR3 is 14 amino acids long. CDR1 SEHNR and CDR2 FQNEAQ come from the germline V gene (reference sequence). The V and J ends lost 5 bases and 4 bases respectively, with 15 bases between them. CDR3 nucleotides: TGTGCCAGCAGCCCCACCCCGACCAATTACGAGCAGTACTTC. It translates to CASSPTPTNYEQYF.

This clonotype appeared a few times. The J gene is TRBJ1-2, the V gene TRBV2; possible D gene TRBD1, 5 bases. Trimming removed 4 bases at V and 2 bases at J, with 11 bases between. CDR3 length: 14 amino acids. CDR1 is SNHLY and CDR2 is FYNNEI in the germline V gene. CDR3 DNA: TGTGCCAGCAGTGTTTGGGGCTCAAACTATGGCTACACCTTC. It is translated as CASSVWGSNYGYTF.

A few counts support this clonotype. The genes are TRBV21-1 and TRBJ2-7; the D call in the table, TRBD2, was not verified against the DNA. TRBV21-1 is listed as a pseudogene. The CDR3 contains 17 residues. CDR3 bases: TGTGCCAGCAGCAAGAGTCCTTGTGACAGTGGGACTAGTGAGCAGTACGTC. This translates into CASSKSPCDSGTSEQYV.